Below are 17 T cell receptor beta chains sequenced from a single sample in a study of Graves' ophthalmopathy and Graves' hyperthyroidism. RNA transcripts yielded amplified TCR beta CDR3 regions. Following a first-round RT-PCR that used HTBI primers, a second-round multiplex PCR was carried out. MiXCR was run by TCRdb on the multiplex PCR reads, yielding one entry per CDR3 protein. The profile covers 600,000 to 950,000 distinct CDR3 sequences, with around 40% appearing a single time and less than 55% taken by the ten largest. Material for sequencing was peripheral blood. The receptor source for this set is an adult man with Graves' ophthalmopathy.

This clonotype occurred a few times. The chain carries TRBV9 and TRBJ1-3; D is perhaps TRBD1 (5 bases). The CDR3 is 14 residues long. V was cut by 4 bases and J by 8 bases, with 16 bases left in between. Germline V gene sequence: CDR1 SGDLS, CDR2 YYNGEE. The CDR3 loop reads CASSPVGGRDTIYF. CDR3 sequence (DNA): TGTGCCAGCAGCCCCGTGGGGGGACGAGACACCATATATTTT.

V gene TRBV13 combines with J gene TRBJ1-2, with D possibly TRBD1 on 5 matching bases. Germline loops: CDR1 PRHDT, CDR2 FYEKMQ (reference sequence). Trimming took 7 bases from V and 4 from J, leaving 7 bases between them. The CDR3 covers 11 residues. The chain's CDR3 is CASKGSYGYTF. The CDR3 DNA is TGTGCCAGCAAGGGGTCCTATGGCTACACCTTC.

This sequence joins TRBV2 and TRBJ1-4; D not resolved. Trimming stripped 2 bases from V and 5 bases from J, with 6 bases between. The CDR3 extends over 13 amino acids. From germline, CDR1 is SNHLY and CDR2 FYNNEI. This chain's CDR3 is CASSEWENEKLFF. DNA for the CDR3: TGTGCCAGCAGTGAATGGGAGAATGAAAAACTGTTTTTT.

This clonotype has a handful of counts. The chain carries TRBV20-1 and TRBJ1-6, with a tentative D call TRBD1 (5 bases). Germline V gene lookup returns CDR1 DFQATT and CDR2 SNEGSKA (reference sequence). V lost 3 bases, J lost 6 bases, and 15 bases lay in between. The CDR3 covers 15 residues. The chain's CDR3 is CSASPLGLFNSPLHF. CDR3 DNA: TGCAGTGCTAGCCCCTTGGGACTGTTTAATTCACCCCTCCACTTT.

In this sample, this clonotype turned up many times. This sequence joins TRBV7-2 and TRBJ1-6, with D uncertain. Germline CDR1 reads SGHTA; CDR2 reads FQGNSA. This CDR3 has 15 residues. V lost 5 bases to trimming and J lost 10 bases, with 18 bases between them. The CDR3 spells CASSLEWARDSPLHF. The CDR3 DNA is TGTGCCAGCAGCCTGGAATGGGCCCGCGACTCACCCCTCCACTTT.

This clonotype was counted only a few times. CDR3 loop: CASSPRGLIGELFF. CDR3 in DNA: TGTGCCAGCAGCCCCCGGGGACTTATCGGGGAGCTGTTTTTT. The V call is TRBV7-9, the J call TRBJ2-2, with a weak D call TRBD2 (6 bases). CDR3 length equals 14 residues. Between the trimmed V and J ends, which lost 5 bases and 7 bases, there was a span of 14 bases. Looked up from germline, CDR1 is SEHNR and CDR2 is FQNEAQ (reference sequence).

The V gene is TRBV29-1, the J gene TRBJ1-1; 8 bases are shared with TRBD1. The CDR3 contains 11 residues. V shed 2 bases, J shed 8 bases, and the junction held 1 base outside the gene matches. Germline loops: CDR1 SQVTM, CDR2 ANQGSEA. CDR3 nucleotide sequence: TGCAGCGTTGAACGGGACAGGGAAGCTTTCTTT. Its protein product is CSVERDREAFF.

The chain recombines TRBV11-2 with TRBJ1-1, with unresolved D. This CDR3 contains 17 residues. Germline assignment: CDR1 SGHAT and CDR2 FQNNGV. Trimming removed 4 bases from V and 3 bases from J, with 21 bases in between. CDR3 in amino acids: CASSSVSGRAGYTEAFF. The CDR3, as DNA: TGTGCCAGCAGCTCTGTTAGCGGGAGGGCCGGTTACACTGAAGCTTTCTTT. Variable domain in full (rest from reference TRBV11-2 and TRBJ1-1): EAGVAQSPRYKIIEKRQSVAFWCNPISGHATLYWYQQILGQGPKLLIQFQNNGVVDDSQLPKDRFSAERLKGVDSTLKIQPAKLEDSAVYLCASSSVSGRAGYTEAFFGQGTRLTVV.

The chain combines TRBV4-3 with TRBJ2-2, with D maybe TRBD1 (5 bases). Per germline, CDR1 LGHNA and CDR2 YSLEER. Trimming took 0 bases from V and 4 from J, leaving 9 bases between them. This CDR3 comprises 15 residues. The CDR3 is CASSQDPQGTGELFF. DNA for the CDR3: TGCGCCAGCAGCCAAGATCCCCAGGGCACCGGGGAGCTGTTTTTT.

This clonotype was seen at least ten times. The V gene is TRBV20-1, the J gene TRBJ2-5, with D possibly being TRBD2 (5 bases). This CDR3 is 16 amino acids long. The V gene's germline CDR1 is DFQATT and CDR2 SNEGSKA (reference sequence). Here the CDR3 reads CSGSGGGWRGGETQYF. Here the CDR3 DNA reads TGCAGCGGATCCGGCGGTGGTTGGCGAGGAGGAGAGACCCAGTACTTC.

This clonotype was seen repeatedly, ten times or more. V gene TRBV7-2 combines with J gene TRBJ1-1; D uncertain. V was shortened by 5 bases and J by 3 bases, with 7 bases between the two germline ends. The germline gives CDR1 SGHTA, CDR2 FQGNSA. The CDR3 has 12 amino acids. The CDR3 here is CASSPPYTEAFF. The CDR3 nucleotides read TGTGCCAGCAGCCCACCTTACACTGAAGCTTTCTTT.

This clonotype was counted at least ten times. The CDR3 bases are TGTGCCAGTAGAGACAGGGCACCAAACGTGAACACTGAAGCTTTCTTT. This translates into CASRDRAPNVNTEAFF. V usage is TRBV19 and J usage is TRBJ1-1; 7 bases map to TRBD1. V lost 6 bases to trimming and J lost 0 bases; unmatched junction nucleotides: 10. Germline V gives CDR1 LNHDA, CDR2 SQIVND (reference sequence). CDR3 length: 16 residues.

Comments on this clonotype: The junction shows a germline mismatch at one end, possibly a read error. The chain couples TRBV7-9 to TRBJ1-4, with TRBD1 matching over 8 bases. Per the germline V gene, CDR1 is SEHNR and CDR2 is FQNEAQ (reference sequence). The CDR3 spans 15 residues. DNA of the CDR3: TGTGCCAGCAGCATAGCAGGGGGCGCGAGTGAAAAACTGTTTTTT. Translation gives CASSIAGGASEKLFF.

This clonotype was seen more than once but under ten times. The genes are TRBV19 and TRBJ1-5; D is unresolved. Looked up from germline, CDR1 is LNHDA and CDR2 is SQIVND (reference sequence). Trimming removed 7 bases from V and 4 bases from J, with 17 bases in between. The CDR3 runs 15 residues. The CDR3 loop reads CASTLGDIGNQPQHF. The CDR3 DNA reads as TGTGCCAGTACCCTGGGAGATATCGGGAATCAGCCCCAGCATTTT.

This clonotype was observed at least ten times. The chain combines TRBV2 with TRBJ2-2; no clear D gene. The CDR3 covers 12 residues. Germline assignment: CDR1 SNHLY and CDR2 FYNNEI. Trimming shortened V by 3 bases and J by 6 bases, and 5 bases separated the two germline ends. The chain's CDR3 is CASSEMAGELFF. DNA of the CDR3: TGTGCCAGCAGTGAGATGGCCGGGGAGCTGTTTTTT. The variable domain in full, with the rest retrieved from reference TRBV2 and TRBJ2-2, is EPEVTQTPSHQVTQMGQEVILRCVPISNHLYFYWYRQILGQKVEFLVSFYNNEISEKSEIFDDQFSVERPDGSNFTLKIRSTKLEDSAMYFCASSEMAGELFFGEGSRLTVL.

The chain employs TRBV7-3 and TRBJ2-7; the D call may be TRBD1 or TRBD2 (6 bases each). V lost 5 bases to trimming and J lost 2 bases, with 16 bases between them. The CDR3 spans 15 residues. Per the germline V gene, CDR1 is SGHTA and CDR2 is FQGTGA. CDR3 protein: CASSRRGVRPYEQYF. DNA of the CDR3: TGTGCCAGCAGCCGAAGGGGGGTACGGCCCTACGAGCAGTACTTC.

The chain uses TRBV10-3 and TRBJ1-2; TRBD1 matches at 9 bases. The CDR3 has 14 amino acids. The ends lost 3 bases at V and 7 bases at J; junction bases unmatched: 6. Germline CDR1 ENHRY, CDR2 SYGVKD. The CDR3: CAISDTTGGFGYTF. CDR3 bases: TGTGCCATCAGTGATACGACAGGGGGGTTTGGCTACACCTTC.